This T cell receptor beta chain emerged from a study of control samples from healthy donors and cancer patients (TCRdb year 2020). V was cut back by 1 base and J by 5 bases, leaving a gap of 17 bases between them. Reading from cysteine to phenylalanine, the CDR3 counts 17 amino acids. Kept here is only the CDR3 DNA, which spans 51 bases and is read in frame from base 1. In the germline V gene, CDR1 corresponds to MGHRA and CDR2 to YSYEKL. The library was made by the immunoSEQ multiplex PCR assay. The table was pulled from immuneACCESS by TCRdb, which kept in-frame rearrangements only. Such tables lose some clones; where checked, under half of the loss comes from unresolved V genes, and the rest has no known cause. Across this sample there are roughly 76,000 clones, with roughly 93% seen only once. The leading ten clones occupy around 1.3% of the sample. As regards this clone: What this receptor recognizes is not known. Per-base qualities were not stored, and no clone one base away is much larger.

This TCR was recovered from a woman between 40 and 50 years old with lung cancer. The sequencing sample was made of PBMCs. The rearranged chain carries TRBV4-1 and TRBJ1-4; the D gene identity is not certain. The sequence in DNA is TGCGCCAGCAGCCAAGTAGGAAGAATTGCCCCGAATGAAAAACTGTTTTTT. This yields the protein CASSQVGRIAPNEKLFF.